This TCR beta chain emerged from a study of cytomegalovirus exposure and HLA in healthy donors. Study overall: Unique TCRs numbering some 80 million, obtained from HLA-typed donors, made up an early data release. Caucasian-associated ancestry cluster membership applied to less than 85% of around 400 genotyped donors.

Primers for the PCR totalled 60 Vbeta and 13 Jbeta. Libraries were prepared by immunoSEQ multiplex PCR; TCRdb keeps only in-frame clonotypes and omits some of them. This sample's clone table lists roughly 60,000 clones. Details on this clone: Its antigen is as yet unknown.

Study-wide points: It was only CMV serostatus that was available as immune exposure information.

Germline V gene sequence: CDR1 SGHRS, CDR2 YFSETQ. Trimming left V 0 bases short and J 2 bases short, with 12 bases between. The length of the CDR3 is 15 residues. The sequencing input was PBMCs. The chain recombines TRBV5-1 with TRBJ2-7; TRBD2 is a possible D gene (6 bases). This TCR was sampled from a male donor in good health and CMV-seronegative. The CDR3 nucleotides are TGCGCCAGCAGCTTGGCGCGGGGTGGCGCCTACGAGCAGTACTTC. Its protein product is CASSLARGGAYEQYF.